This entry lists 24 T cell receptor beta chains sequenced from one sample in a study of early T cells in non-severe SARS-CoV-2 infection. TCRdb redid the calling of the 5' RACE reads with MiXCR, one entry per CDR3 protein. This sample has more than 55,000 distinct CDR3 sequences; 4.5% to 7.5% occur once, and the top ten carry about 3.6%. The material sequenced was whole blood, taken at baseline. All receptors come from an adult who was a healthcare worker with PCR-confirmed SARS-CoV-2 infection or an uninfected control (not recorded which).

This clonotype appeared many times. The chain links TRBV7-6 to TRBJ1-4; perhaps TRBD1 as D (5 bases). V lost 6 bases, J lost 6 bases, and 20 bases lay in between. Germline loops: CDR1 SGHVS, CDR2 FNYEAQ. CDR3 length equals 16 residues. The chain's CDR3 is CASSSQVRPPHEKLFF. In nucleotides, the CDR3 is TGTGCCAGCAGTTCACAGGTCCGCCCCCCACATGAAAAACTGTTTTTT.

The V call is TRBV6-1, the J call TRBJ2-7, with unresolved D. The CDR3 is 13 amino acids. From germline, CDR1 is MNHNS and CDR2 SASEGT. V lost 2 bases, J lost 2 bases, and 7 bases lay in between. The chain's CDR3 is CASSERAPYEQYF. DNA of the CDR3: TGTGCCAGCAGTGAAAGGGCCCCCTACGAGCAGTACTTC.

This rearrangement joins TRBV28 to TRBJ2-2; no definite D call. The germline CDR1 and CDR2 sequences are MDHEN and SYDVKM. Trimming shortened V by 5 bases and J by 6 bases, and 13 bases separated the two germline ends. The CDR3 is 14 amino acids. CDR3 sequence reads: CASSRASGAGELFF. The DNA of the CDR3 is TGTGCCAGCAGTAGGGCGTCGGGCGCCGGGGAGCTGTTTTTT.

This clonotype was seen at least ten times. This sequence joins TRBV12-5 and TRBJ2-1; 10 nucleotides line up with TRBD2. The CDR3 has 15 residues. Germline assignment: CDR1 LGHNT and CDR2 FRNRAP. V lost 5 bases and J lost 9; bases outside the gene matches: 10. The CDR3 is CASGLRTSGEGEQFF. DNA of the CDR3: TGTGCTAGTGGTCTTAGGACTAGCGGCGAAGGTGAGCAGTTCTTC.

This clonotype has only a few counts. The chain recombines TRBV18 with TRBJ1-5; the match to TRBD1 covers 8 bases. V gave up 5 bases and J gave up 2 bases; unmatched junction bases: 2. The length of the CDR3 is 14 residues. Germline V gene data show CDR1 as KGHSH and CDR2 as LQKENI. The CDR3 nucleotides read TGTGCCAGCTCAACGACAGGGGGCAATCAGCCCCAGCATTTT. Its protein is CASSTTGGNQPQHF.

This clonotype was seen many times. This chain joins TRBV5-1 and TRBJ2-1; D is perhaps TRBD1 (6 bases). In germline, CDR1 is SGHRS, CDR2 YFSETQ. The CDR3 has 16 amino acids. V was clipped by 0 bases and J by 2 bases, with 12 bases between them. The DNA for the CDR3 is TGCGCCAGCAGCTTGGGCCCTAGGGGGACCTACAATGAGCAGTTCTTC. Translation: CASSLGPRGTYNEQFF. The whole variable domain, filled in from reference TRBV5-1 and TRBJ2-1, reads KAGVTQTPRYLIKTRGQQVTLSCSPISGHRSVSWYQQTPGQGLQFLFEYFSETQRNKGNFPGRFSGRQFSNSRSEMNVSTLELGDSALYLCASSLGPRGTYNEQFFGPGTRLTVL.

This clonotype was counted at least ten times. This chain uses TRBV20-1 with TRBJ2-5; possible D gene TRBD1, 6 bases. The CDR3 is made up of 16 amino acids. CDR1 DFQATT and CDR2 SNEGSKA come from the germline V gene (reference sequence). V was shortened by 0 bases and J by 2 bases, with 16 bases between the two germline ends. CDR3 residues: CSARDLQGPFQETQYF. The CDR3 nucleotides are TGCAGTGCTAGAGATTTACAGGGACCGTTTCAAGAGACCCAGTACTTC.

This clonotype occurred many times. V usage is TRBV28 and J usage is TRBJ2-3; D remains unclear. V gave up 3 bases and J gave up 4 bases, with 11 bases separating them. Germline V gene sequence: CDR1 MDHEN, CDR2 SYDVKM. This CDR3 region has 14 residues. The chain's CDR3 is CASSFNRQADTQYF. The CDR3 nucleotides read TGTGCCAGCAGTTTTAACCGCCAAGCAGATACGCAGTATTTT. Drawing the rest from reference TRBV28 and TRBJ2-3, the complete variable domain is DVKVTQSSRYLVKRTGEKVFLECVQDMDHENMFWYRQDPGLGLRLIYFSYDVKMKEKGDIPEGYSVSREKKERFSLILESASTNQTSMYLCASSFNRQADTQYFGPGTRLTVL.

This clonotype was detected a few times. The rearrangement links TRBV10-2 to TRBJ1-5; D may be TRBD1 (6 bases). V dropped 3 bases and J dropped 5 bases, with 17 bases sitting between them. Germline V CDR1 and CDR2: WSHSY, SAAADI. The CDR3 is made up of 16 amino acids. CDR3 sequence reads: CASSEPGHPRDQPQHF. The CDR3 DNA sequence: TGCGCCAGCAGTGAACCGGGACACCCGAGGGATCAGCCCCAGCATTTT.

This clonotype was observed many times. The rearrangement joins TRBV7-2 to TRBJ1-1; D is uncertain. V was cut by 5 bases and J by 3 bases, with 13 bases left in between. The CDR3 contains 14 residues. Germline CDR1 SGHTA, CDR2 FQGNSA. CDR3 loop: CASSQRTGYTEAFF. In nucleotides, the CDR3 is TGTGCCAGCAGCCAGCGGACCGGATACACTGAAGCTTTCTTT.

This clonotype was counted ten times or more. The V and J genes are TRBV13 and TRBJ1-1, with 8 bases that match TRBD1. V dropped 5 bases and J dropped 7; count of bases not matched to a gene: 6. The CDR3 covers 13 residues. The germline CDR1 and CDR2 sequences are PRHDT and FYEKMQ (reference sequence). The CDR3 reads CASSQTGVFEAFF. The DNA for the CDR3 is TGTGCCAGCAGCCAGACAGGGGTATTTGAAGCTTTCTTT.

There are many counts of this clonotype. The chain employs TRBV7-2 and TRBJ1-2; D might be TRBD1 (5 bases). Trimming pared 6 bases from V and 7 bases from J, leaving 24 bases between. Germline CDR1 SGHTA, CDR2 FQGNSA. The CDR3 runs 16 residues. DNA for the CDR3: TGTGCCAGCAGTTTATCCGACGGGGGTATTGCAGTTGGCTACACCTTC. Translated, it gives CASSLSDGGIAVGYTF.

V usage is TRBV6-6 and J usage is TRBJ2-7; possible D gene TRBD2, 6 bases. CDR3 length equals 15 residues. The germline V gene encodes CDR1 MNHNY and CDR2 SVGAGI (reference sequence). Trimming took off 5 bases at V and 3 bases at J, with 17 bases between the two ends. CDR3 amino acids: CASSAVSGLLYEQYF. In DNA, the CDR3 is TGTGCCAGCAGTGCGGTTTCGGGACTCCTCTACGAGCAGTACTTC.

The V and J genes are TRBV24-1 and TRBJ2-1; the D is unclear. The CDR3 has 11 amino acids. Per the germline V gene, CDR1 is KGHDR and CDR2 is SFDVKD. V lost 8 bases to trimming and J lost 5 bases, with 6 bases between them. In nucleotides, the CDR3 is TGTGCCACCAACCGGGACAATGAGCAGTTCTTC. Translation gives CATNRDNEQFF.

At least ten counts were recorded for this clonotype. J is TRBJ2-1 and V is TRBV28; D remains unclear. The V and J ends lost 3 bases and 5 bases respectively, with 11 bases between them. This CDR3 is built from 14 residues. The germline gives CDR1 MDHEN, CDR2 SYDVKM. The CDR3 sequence: CASSFALGDNEQFF. CDR3 in DNA: TGTGCCAGCAGTTTCGCGCTAGGAGACAATGAGCAGTTCTTC.

This clonotype appeared many times. V gene TRBV7-8 combines with J gene TRBJ1-1; possible D gene TRBD1, 5 bases. CDR1 and CDR2 from the germline V gene are SGHVS and FQNEAQ. With 1 base removed from V and 1 base from J, the gap between germline ends came to 10 bases. The CDR3 covers 15 residues. The CDR3 bases are TGTGCCAGCAGCTTAGTGGTGGGGCGGAACACTGAAGCTTTCTTT. It is translated as CASSLVVGRNTEAFF.

This clonotype was counted ten times or more. This chain links TRBV4-3 with TRBJ1-5; no clear D gene. Trimming shortened V by 0 bases and J by 4 bases, and 7 bases separated the two germline ends. The CDR3 sequence is 14 residues long. Germline-derived CDR1 and CDR2 are LGHNA and YSLEER. The CDR3 nucleotides read TGCGCCAGCAGCCAAGATGAGGGTAATCAGCCCCAGCATTTT. This gives the protein CASSQDEGNQPQHF.

This clonotype was counted at least ten times. The J gene is TRBJ2-3, the V gene TRBV7-9, with D tentatively TRBD2 (6 bases). The germline V gene encodes CDR1 SEHNR and CDR2 FQNEAQ (reference sequence). The CDR3 has 15 amino acids. Trimming left V 3 bases short and J 1 base short, with 11 bases between. The DNA for the CDR3 is TGTGCCAGCAGCTTGTCACCGGGGGGCACAGATACGCAGTATTTT. Translating it yields CASSLSPGGTDTQYF.

This clonotype was picked up many times. The rearrangement uses TRBV12-3 or TRBV12-4 and TRBJ2-7, with no clear D. This CDR3 contains 14 residues. Trimming left V 4 bases short and J 5 bases short, with 15 bases between. The CDR3 coding sequence is TGTGCCAGCAGTTCACCCTGGGTCCCTGACGAGCAGTACTTC. It is translated as CASSSPWVPDEQYF.

This clonotype has ten or more counts. The rearrangement uses TRBV5-1 and TRBJ1-1; tentatively, D is TRBD1 (5 bases). The CDR3 sequence is 15 residues long. CDR1 SGHRS and CDR2 YFSETQ come from the germline V gene. V shed 0 bases and J shed 1 base, with 10 bases lying between them. The CDR3 DNA reads TGCGCCAGCAGCTTGGTAGGGGATCAGAACACTGAAGCTTTCTTT. Its translation: CASSLVGDQNTEAFF.

This rearrangement joins TRBV7-9 to TRBJ1-6; D ambiguous. The CDR3 is 12 amino acids. The germline gives CDR1 SEHNR, CDR2 FQNEAQ (reference sequence). Deletions cut 8 bases from V and 4 bases from J, with 6 bases between. The CDR3 sequence: CASARYNSPLHF. CDR3 in DNA: TGTGCCAGCGCTAGGTATAATTCACCCCTCCACTTT. Based on the CDR3 plus reference TRBV7-9 and TRBJ1-6, the full variable domain is DTGVSQNPRHKITKRGQNVTFRCDPISEHNRLYWYRQTLGQGPEFLTYFQNEAQLEKSRLLSDRFSAERPKGSFSTLEIQRTEQGDSAMYLCASARYNSPLHFGNGTRLTVT.

This clonotype was seen at least ten times. The chain recombines TRBV20-1 with TRBJ2-5, with a possible D match to TRBD2 (5 bases). Trimming left V 6 bases short and J 3 bases short, with 14 bases between. The CDR3 covers 13 residues. Germline-derived CDR1 and CDR2 are DFQATT and SNEGSKA (reference sequence). The CDR3 region is CSAPKKEEETQYF. The CDR3 DNA sequence: TGCAGTGCCCCAAAAAAGGAGGAAGAGACCCAGTACTTC.

This clonotype is classed as medium-sized. The rearrangement uses TRBV7-2 and TRBJ1-5; D gene unclear. V gave up 5 bases and J gave up 4 bases, with 9 bases separating them. The CDR3 is 13 residues long. Germline V lookup: CDR1 SGHTA, CDR2 FQGNSA. In DNA, the CDR3 is TGTGCCAGCAGCGAGCGGCTAAATCAGCCCCAGCATTTT. Translating it yields CASSERLNQPQHF.

This clonotype was seen at least ten times. The chain recombines TRBV10-3 with TRBJ1-6; D call uncertain. Looked up from germline, CDR1 is ENHRY and CDR2 is SYGVKD. This CDR3 has 13 amino acids. The V end lost 0 bases, the J end lost 8 bases, and 5 bases lay between the germline ends. The CDR3 spells CAISESEYSPLHF. The DNA of the CDR3 is TGTGCCATCAGTGAGTCGGAATATTCACCCCTCCACTTT.